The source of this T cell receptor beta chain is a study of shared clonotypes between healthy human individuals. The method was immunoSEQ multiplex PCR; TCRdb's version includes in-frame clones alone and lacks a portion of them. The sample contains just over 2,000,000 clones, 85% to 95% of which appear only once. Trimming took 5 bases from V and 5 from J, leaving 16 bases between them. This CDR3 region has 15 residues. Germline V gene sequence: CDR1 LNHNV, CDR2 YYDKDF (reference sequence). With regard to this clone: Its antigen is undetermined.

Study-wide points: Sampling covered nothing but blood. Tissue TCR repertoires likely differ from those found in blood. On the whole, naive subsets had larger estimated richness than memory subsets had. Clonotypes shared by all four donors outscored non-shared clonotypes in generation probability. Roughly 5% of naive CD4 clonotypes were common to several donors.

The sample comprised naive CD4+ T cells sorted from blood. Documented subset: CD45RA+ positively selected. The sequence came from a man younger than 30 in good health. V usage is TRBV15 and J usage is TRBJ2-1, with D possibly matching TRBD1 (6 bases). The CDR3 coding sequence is TGTGCCACCAGCCTTAGGGGGTATTCGGACAATGAGCAGTTCTTC. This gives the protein CATSLRGYSDNEQFF.